Presented here are 32 T cell receptor beta chains from one specimen sequenced in a study of blood T cell repertoires in COVID-19. Profiled with immunoSEQ multiplex PCR; TCRdb holds only in-frame clones, not every one. Here the sample spans over 50,000 clones, around 87% being singletons. The sequencing sample was made of peripheral blood. Receptors were obtained from a human donor in a cohort sampled during active COVID-19.

The chain links TRBV10-1 to TRBJ2-1; 7 bases map to TRBD1. CDR1 and CDR2 (germline): WNHNN, SYGVQD (reference sequence). The CDR3 contains 15 residues. The V and J ends lost 1 base and 6 bases, in that order; junction bases with no gene match: 6. The CDR3 DNA reads TGCGCCAGCAGTGAGTTCGGGGACAGCGGCAATGAGCAGTTCTTC. This sequence encodes CASSEFGDSGNEQFF.

This clone has a handful of counts. The chain combines TRBV28 with TRBJ1-1; no firm D call. Deletions cut 7 bases from V and 4 bases from J, with 16 bases between. The germline V gene encodes CDR1 MDHEN and CDR2 SYDVKM. The CDR3 length is 14 residues. CDR3 bases: TGTGCCAGCATAGAGTTCGGGTGGAGCACTGAAGCTTTCTTT. Translated, it gives CASIEFGWSTEAFF.

The chain is built from TRBV18 and TRBJ2-7; 9 bases map to TRBD1. The ends lost 3 bases at V and 6 bases at J; junction bases unmatched: 6. CDR3 length: 14 residues. Germline lookup yields CDR1 KGHSH and CDR2 LQKENI. The CDR3 sequence is CASSPGTGRVEQYF. Written as DNA, the CDR3 is TGTGCCAGCTCACCCGGGACAGGGAGGGTCGAGCAGTACTTC.

The chain recombines TRBV4-2 with TRBJ2-1; 7 bases are shared with TRBD2. Germline-derived CDR1 and CDR2 are LGHNA and YNFKEQ. The V gene end was trimmed by 0 bases and the J gene end by 6 bases; junction bases not matched to a gene: 8. The CDR3 sequence is 16 residues long. CDR3 protein: CASSQDRGEPGNEQFF. DNA for the CDR3: TGTGCCAGCAGCCAAGATCGGGGGGAGCCAGGCAATGAGCAGTTCTTC.

This chain uses TRBV5-5 with TRBJ1-2; TRBD1 matches 8 bases. The CDR3 covers 15 residues. V trimming: 6 bases; J trimming: 6 bases; junction bases outside the gene matches: 13. Germline V gene data show CDR1 as SGHKS and CDR2 as YYEKEE (reference sequence). Here the CDR3 reads CASNLQGGLQNGYTF. For the CDR3, the DNA is TGTGCCAGCAACCTACAGGGGGGCCTTCAAAATGGCTACACCTTC.

This clone appeared a single time. The J gene is TRBJ1-3, the V gene TRBV28; weak D call: TRBD1 (6 bases). There are 13 residues in the CDR3. V was cut by 11 bases and J by 3 bases, with 14 bases left in between. Germline-derived CDR1 and CDR2 are MDHEN and SYDVKM. CDR3 residues: CACRQENGNTIYF. Here the CDR3 DNA reads TGTGCCTGCCGACAGGAAAATGGAAACACCATATATTTT.

Only a few counts were recorded for this clone. This chain joins TRBV5-1 and TRBJ2-2; possible D gene TRBD2, 6 bases. The V end was cut by 4 bases, the J end by 5 bases, with 15 bases between. The CDR3 is made up of 15 amino acids. Germline V gene lookup returns CDR1 SGHRS and CDR2 YFSETQ. The CDR3, as DNA: TGCGCCAGCAGCAGTAGACTAGGAAGTACCGGGGAGCTGTTTTTT. It yields the protein CASSSRLGSTGELFF. Looking up the rest from reference TRBV5-1 and TRBJ2-2 gives the full variable domain: KAGVTQTPRYLIKTRGQQVTLSCSPISGHRSVSWYQQTPGQGLQFLFEYFSETQRNKGNFPGRFSGRQFSNSRSEMNVSTLELGDSALYLCASSSRLGSTGELFFGEGSRLTVL.

This clone was picked up one time. The chain has TRBV10-3 and TRBJ2-6; 9 bases map to TRBD1. This CDR3 is 18 amino acids long. Trimming at V came to 1 base and at J to 2 bases, leaving 6 bases not matched to a gene. Looked up from germline, CDR1 is ENHRY and CDR2 is SYGVKD. CDR3 protein: CAISEFPQGATGANVLTF. CDR3 coding DNA: TGTGCCATCAGTGAGTTCCCACAGGGGGCAACTGGGGCCAACGTCCTGACTTTC.

V usage is TRBV19 and J usage is TRBJ2-4; D gene uncertain. V was clipped by 8 bases and J by 13 bases, with 15 bases between them. Looked up from germline, CDR1 is LNHDA and CDR2 is SQIVND (reference sequence). This CDR3 has 11 residues. Written as DNA, the CDR3 is TGTGCCAGTTCTCTTTTATCCGTACAGTACTTC. As protein: CASSLLSVQYF.

The chain uses TRBV4-2 and TRBJ1-1, with TRBD1 matching 8 bases. The CDR3 covers 18 residues. V lost 1 base, J lost 4 bases, and 14 bases stayed unmatched. The germline gives CDR1 LGHNA, CDR2 YNFKEQ. CDR3 in DNA: TGTGCCAGCAGCCAAGCAAAAACCGTCCCAGGGGGCTTCACTGAAGCTTTCTTT. Translation: CASSQAKTVPGGFTEAFF.

The CDR3 bases are TGTGCCAGCAGCCTCAGGGGGATGACTAATGAAAAACTGTTTTTT. It specifies CASSLRGMTNEKLFF. This sequence joins TRBV7-9 and TRBJ1-4; 7 bases match TRBD1. V shed 5 bases and J 2 bases; nucleotides not matched to a gene: 5. The CDR3 is 15 residues long. CDR1 SEHNR and CDR2 FQNEAQ come from the germline V gene (reference sequence).

The V gene is TRBV10-3, the J gene TRBJ1-1; possible D gene TRBD1, 6 bases. The CDR3 covers 16 residues. Trimming removed 0 bases from V and 10 bases from J, with 21 bases in between. The germline CDR1 and CDR2 sequences are ENHRY and SYGVKD. CDR3 loop: CAISESGGDTGVGAFF. CDR3 in DNA: TGTGCCATCAGTGAGTCGGGTGGGGACACCGGTGTGGGAGCTTTCTTT.

A single count supports this clone. The chain combines TRBV28 with TRBJ2-1; no reliable D call. Germline CDR1 is MDHEN and CDR2 is SYDVKM. The V and J ends lost 3 bases and 3 bases respectively, with 6 bases between them. The CDR3 length is 13 residues. CDR3 bases: TGTGCCAGCAGTTTGGGCTACTACAATGAGCAGTTCTTC. This codes for CASSLGYYNEQFF.

The chain has TRBV5-6 and TRBJ1-1, with D tentatively TRBD1 (6 bases). Germline V gene lookup returns CDR1 SGHDT and CDR2 YYEEEE. The length of the CDR3 is 17 residues. Trimming pared 0 bases from V and 0 bases from J, leaving 15 bases between. CDR3 residues: CASSLAGTKGVNTEAFF. The CDR3 nucleotides read TGTGCCAGCAGCTTGGCGGGGACCAAGGGGGTGAACACTGAAGCTTTCTTT.

The chain combines TRBV5-1 with TRBJ1-6; D unresolved. Trimming took 4 bases from V and 6 from J, leaving 14 bases between them. Germline V gene data show CDR1 as SGHRS and CDR2 as YFSETQ. CDR3 size: 15 residues. In DNA, the CDR3 is TGCGCCAGCAGCCCCTATGCGGGTACTAATTCACCCCTCCACTTT. It is translated as CASSPYAGTNSPLHF.

The gene calls are TRBV6-6 and TRBJ2-1; possibly TRBD2 for D (5 bases). The CDR3 extends over 14 amino acids. Germline-derived CDR1 and CDR2 are MNHNY and SVGAGI (reference sequence). V lost 6 bases and J 7 bases, leaving 16 bases between the germline ends. The CDR3 sequence: CASSRGPPRNEQFF. CDR3 coding DNA: TGTGCCAGCAGCCGGGGTCCCCCGAGGAATGAGCAGTTCTTC.

The chain combines TRBV18 with TRBJ1-1; TRBD1 aligns across 9 bases. The CDR3 loop spans 19 amino acids. CDR1 is KGHSH, CDR2 LQKENI, per germline. V trimming: 4 bases; J trimming: 0 bases; junction bases outside the gene matches: 15. The CDR3 region has the DNA TGTGCCAGCTCACGGAGTCCGGGACAGGGCCTTTCCATGAACACTGAAGCTTTCTTT. Translation gives CASSRSPGQGLSMNTEAFF. The whole variable domain, remainder taken from reference TRBV18 and TRBJ1-1, is NAGVMQNPRHLVRRRGQEARLRCSPMKGHSHVYWYRQLPEEGLKFMVYLQKENIIDESGMPKERFSAEFPKEGPSILRIQQVVRGDSAAYFCASSRSPGQGLSMNTEAFFGQGTRLTVV.

J is TRBJ1-2 and V is TRBV18, with 8 nucleotides matching TRBD1. Per germline, CDR1 KGHSH and CDR2 LQKENI. Germline trimming cut 3 bases from V and 5 bases from J; bases unmatched to any gene: 5. The CDR3 spans 14 residues. CDR3 DNA sequence: TGTGCCAGCTCACCTGACAGGGGAAGATATGGCTACACCTTC. Amino acids: CASSPDRGRYGYTF.

V and J are TRBV27 and TRBJ2-3; weak D call: TRBD2 (6 bases). The CDR3 is 13 amino acids. V shed 10 bases and J shed 0 bases, with 11 bases lying between them. CDR1 is MNHEY, CDR2 SMNVEV, per germline (reference sequence). The CDR3 DNA sequence: TGTGCCACCATTGGGGGGAGCACAGATACGCAGTATTTT. Protein sequence: CATIGGSTDTQYF.

V and J are TRBV10-3 and TRBJ2-2, with 7 positions matching TRBD2. Germline V lookup: CDR1 ENHRY, CDR2 SYGVKD. The trim removed 6 bases at V and 6 bases at J, leaving 10 bases unmatched. The CDR3 runs 15 residues. The DNA of the CDR3 is TGTGCCATCAGACGGGACTACCTGGGCTCCGGGGAGCTGTTTTTT. Amino acid sequence: CAIRRDYLGSGELFF.

The genes are TRBV27 and TRBJ1-1; TRBD1 might be the D (5 bases). Germline V lookup: CDR1 MNHEY, CDR2 SMNVEV (reference sequence). The length of the CDR3 is 15 residues. Between the trimmed V and J ends, which lost 7 bases and 5 bases, there was a span of 20 bases. Here the CDR3 reads CASTPAGPGWTEAFF. The DNA of the CDR3 is TGTGCCAGCACCCCGGCCGGGCCAGGGTGGACTGAAGCTTTCTTT.

The CDR3 DNA follows: TGCGCCAGCAGTCAAATCCTGGACAGGGGGCGCCGGGGCTACACCTTC. Encoded protein: CASSQILDRGRRGYTF. V gene TRBV23-1 combines with J gene TRBJ1-2; 11 bases align to TRBD1. TRBV23-1 qualifies as an ORF whose function is uncertain. V trimming: 2 bases; J trimming: 8 bases; junction bases outside the gene matches: 10. The CDR3 contains 16 residues.

V and J are TRBV7-9 and TRBJ2-2, with TRBD1 as a possible D gene (5 bases). CDR1 SEHNR and CDR2 FQNEAQ come from the germline V gene (reference sequence). The CDR3 extends over 16 amino acids. Between the trimmed V and J ends, which lost 4 bases and 4 bases, there was a span of 16 bases. CDR3 sequence (DNA): TGTGCCAGCAGCTACTCCGCAGGGCTTACCACCGGGGAGCTGTTTTTT. Translating gives CASSYSAGLTTGELFF.

This chain joins TRBV5-6 and TRBJ2-3, with 11 bases identical to TRBD2. V shed 3 bases and J 1 base; nucleotides not matched to a gene: 4. Germline CDR1 reads SGHDT; CDR2 reads YYEEEE. The CDR3 sequence is 16 residues long. This CDR3 reads CASSSMGLAGTDTQYF. CDR3 coding DNA: TGTGCCAGCAGCTCGATGGGACTAGCGGGCACAGATACGCAGTATTTT.

CDR3: CASSQGSLANYGYTF. CDR3 DNA sequence: TGCGCCAGCAGCCAGGGGAGCCTAGCTAACTATGGCTACACCTTC. The genes are TRBV4-3 and TRBJ1-2; no definite D call. The V end was cut by 3 bases, the J end by 0 bases, with 11 bases between. This CDR3 contains 15 residues. Germline-derived CDR1 and CDR2 are LGHNA and YSLEER.

The V and J genes are TRBV5-1 and TRBJ2-5, with 7 nucleotides matching TRBD2. With 3 bases clipped from V and 3 bases from J, the junction kept 5 bases outside the gene matches. The length of the CDR3 is 14 residues. Germline V gene lookup returns CDR1 SGHRS and CDR2 YFSETQ. CDR3 DNA sequence: TGCGCCAGCAGCTCGGGAGGAGGGGAAGAGACCCAGTACTTC. It yields the protein CASSSGGGEETQYF.

V is TRBV30 and J is TRBJ1-3; D is unclear. There are 13 residues in the CDR3. Trimming pared 2 bases from V and 1 base from J, leaving 6 bases between. The germline V gene has CDR1 GTSNPN and CDR2 SVGIG (reference sequence). CDR3 coding DNA: TGTGCCTGGAGTCGGGGTTCTGGAAACACCATATATTTT. The encoded protein is CAWSRGSGNTIYF.

J is TRBJ2-3 and V is TRBV5-1; 8 bases fit TRBD1. The V and J ends lost 5 bases and 2 bases, in that order; junction bases with no gene match: 4. CDR3 size: 14 residues. CDR1 is SGHRS, CDR2 YFSETQ, per germline. The CDR3 loop reads CASRGDRLTDTQYF. The CDR3 DNA is TGCGCCAGCAGGGGGGACAGGCTCACAGATACGCAGTATTTT.

The gene calls are TRBV18 and TRBJ1-1; 7 bases agree with TRBD1. The CDR3 runs to 16 residues. Germline V gene lookup returns CDR1 KGHSH and CDR2 LQKENI. V shed 0 bases and J 5 bases; nucleotides not matched to a gene: 9. The CDR3, as DNA: TGTGCCAGCTCACCACCGACAGGGTTAATGGGGACTGAAGCTTTCTTT. Translated: CASSPPTGLMGTEAFF.

Only one count was recorded for this clone. The J gene is TRBJ2-3, the V gene TRBV28; no reliable D call. This CDR3 has 9 residues. Trimming removed 4 bases at V and 12 bases at J, with 5 bases between. Germline V gene lookup returns CDR1 MDHEN and CDR2 SYDVKM. The CDR3 sequence is CASSSPQYF. In nucleotides, the CDR3 is TGTGCCAGCAGTTCCCCACAGTATTTT.

This clone was detected a few times. The chain combines TRBV5-4 with TRBJ2-7, with TRBD1 matching 7 bases. Germline trimming cut 6 bases from V and 1 base from J; bases unmatched to any gene: 4. Looked up from germline, CDR1 is SGHNT and CDR2 is YYREEE (reference sequence). The CDR3 runs 13 residues. The CDR3 nucleotides read TGTGCCAGCACCCCGGACAGGTCCTACGAGCAGTACTTC. Translation: CASTPDRSYEQYF.

CDR3 amino acids: CAVHETGGNYGYTF. CDR3 nucleotide sequence: TGTGCCGTCCACGAGACAGGGGGCAACTATGGCTACACCTTC. J is TRBJ1-2 and V is TRBV6-5; 10 bases are shared with TRBD1. This CDR3 spans 14 amino acids. V shed 11 bases and J 2 bases; nucleotides not matched to a gene: 8. CDR1 MNHEY and CDR2 SVGAGI come from the germline V gene.